These T cell receptor beta chains were read from a single sample in a study of shared clonotypes between healthy human individuals. Method: immunoSEQ multiplex PCR; TCRdb's copy keeps in-frame clones and lacks some. The table lists roughly 2.2 million clones, 92% of them singletons. The sample comprised naive CD4+ T cells from PBMCs. All receptors derive from a man aged 18-30 years in good health. Some clones in this sample may be carry-over from other donors' samples. Both conserved end residues are part of each CDR3. A D gene is named only where the DNA matches it firmly. Some rows mark clone size as missing; the rest say once, few, many or name a class of expanded clone.

CDR3 DNA: TGTGCCAGCAGGACTGGGGCGGGGGTTCGTGATACGCAGTATTTT
CDR3 protein: CASRTGAGVRDTQYF
D gene: TRBD2
clone size: .
V gene: TRBV28
J gene: TRBJ2-3

CDR3 DNA: TGCGCCAGCAGCTTGGCCGTGACTAGCGTTTCGTACGAGCAGTACTTC
CDR3 protein: CASSLAVTSVSYEQYF
D gene: TRBD2
clone size: .
V gene: TRBV5-1
J gene: TRBJ2-7

CDR3 DNA: TGTGCCAGCAGCAAAGTGGAGTGGATAGGCACCGGTGGCGGCACAGATACGCAGTATTTT
CDR3 protein: CASSKVEWIGTGGGTDTQYF
D gene: .
clone size: .
V gene: TRBV21-1
J gene: TRBJ2-3

CDR3 DNA: TGCGCCAGCAGCTTGGGTTGGGGGGCGGATGAAAAACTGTTTTTT
CDR3 protein: CASSLGWGADEKLFF
D gene: .
clone size: .
V gene: TRBV5-1
J gene: TRBJ1-4

CDR3 DNA: TGCAGCGTAATGGGACAGGCGAACACTGAAGCTTTCTTT
CDR3 protein: CSVMGQANTEAFF
D gene: TRBD1
clone size: few
V gene: TRBV29-1
J gene: TRBJ1-1

CDR3 DNA: TGTGCCAGCAGTTTAGGGGATTACACTGAAGCTTTCTTT
CDR3 protein: CASSLGDYTEAFF
D gene: .
clone size: .
V gene: TRBV28
J gene: TRBJ1-1

CDR3 DNA: TGTGCCAGCAGTTTGCCTAGCGGGAGTCTCCGCAATGAGCAGTTCTTC
CDR3 protein: CASSLPSGSLRNEQFF
D gene: TRBD2
clone size: .
V gene: TRBV28
J gene: TRBJ2-1

CDR3 DNA: TGTGCCAGCAGAACCGTTGCTAAAGAGCAGTACTTC
CDR3 protein: CASRTVAKEQYF
D gene: .
clone size: .
V gene: TRBV2
J gene: TRBJ2-7

CDR3 DNA: TGTGCCAGCAGCTTAGAGTCAGCATCCGGAAACACCATATATTTT
CDR3 protein: CASSLESASGNTIYF
D gene: .
clone size: .
V gene: TRBV7-2
J gene: TRBJ1-3

CDR3 DNA: TGTGCCAGCAGCCGTGGACAGGGAAGACCCTACAATGAGCAGTTCTTC
CDR3 protein: CASSRGQGRPYNEQFF
D gene: TRBD1
clone size: .
V gene: TRBV28
J gene: TRBJ2-1

CDR3 DNA: TGTGCCTGGAGGATACCGGGACTAGCAGAGCAGTTCTTC
CDR3 protein: CAWRIPGLAEQFF
D gene: TRBD2
clone size: .
V gene: TRBV30
J gene: TRBJ2-1

CDR3 DNA: TGTGCCAGCAGCTCCCAGGCGGGAGGATCCTACAATGAGCAGTTCTTC
CDR3 protein: CASSSQAGGSYNEQFF
D gene: TRBD2
clone size: once
V gene: TRBV27
J gene: TRBJ2-1

CDR3 DNA: TGTGCCAGCAGCACCCCGGGACATTCGACTTCCTACGAGCAGTACTTC
CDR3 protein: CASSTPGHSTSYEQYF
D gene: .
clone size: .
V gene: TRBV5-4
J gene: TRBJ2-7

CDR3 DNA: TGTGCCAGCAGTTACGACAGGGGCCCCTACGAGCAGTACTTC
CDR3 protein: CASSYDRGPYEQYF
D gene: TRBD1
clone size: .
V gene: TRBV6-5
J gene: TRBJ2-7

CDR3 DNA: TGTGCCAGCAGTCCCCCGGGACTCTACGAGCAGTACTTC
CDR3 protein: CASSPPGLYEQYF
D gene: .
clone size: .
V gene: TRBV28
J gene: TRBJ2-7

CDR3 DNA: TGTGCCAGCAGCCCTCCGGGTTGGCTGGAAACCCAGTACTTC
CDR3 protein: CASSPPGWLETQYF
D gene: .
clone size: .
V gene: TRBV11-2
J gene: TRBJ2-5

CDR3 DNA: TGCGCCAGCAGCTACGTCACAGGGGTTACTGAAGCTTTCTTT
CDR3 protein: CASSYVTGVTEAFF
D gene: TRBD1
clone size: .
V gene: TRBV5-1
J gene: TRBJ1-1

CDR3 DNA: TGTGCTAGTGCCCCCCCCGGGCAGCGGGTGATGGTTGAGCAGTTCTTC
CDR3 protein: CASAPPGQRVMVEQFF
D gene: .
clone size: .
V gene: TRBV12-5
J gene: TRBJ2-1